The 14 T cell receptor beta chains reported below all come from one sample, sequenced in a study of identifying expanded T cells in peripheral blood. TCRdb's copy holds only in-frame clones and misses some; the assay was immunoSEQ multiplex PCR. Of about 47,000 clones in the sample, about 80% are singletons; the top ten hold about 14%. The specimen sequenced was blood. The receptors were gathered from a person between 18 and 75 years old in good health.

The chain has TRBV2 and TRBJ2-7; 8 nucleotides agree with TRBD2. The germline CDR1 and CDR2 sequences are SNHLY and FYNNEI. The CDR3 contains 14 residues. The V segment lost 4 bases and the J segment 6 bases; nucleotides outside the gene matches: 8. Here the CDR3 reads CASSVRGGRGEQYV. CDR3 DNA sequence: TGTGCCAGCAGTGTCCGGGGGGGGCGAGGCGAGCAGTACGTC.

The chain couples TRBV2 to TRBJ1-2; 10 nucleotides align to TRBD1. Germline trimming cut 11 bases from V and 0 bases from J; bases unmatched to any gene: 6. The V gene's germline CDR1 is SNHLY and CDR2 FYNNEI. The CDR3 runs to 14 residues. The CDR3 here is CAGTGTGANYGYTF. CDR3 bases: TGTGCCGGTACCGGGACAGGGGCTAACTATGGCTACACCTTC.

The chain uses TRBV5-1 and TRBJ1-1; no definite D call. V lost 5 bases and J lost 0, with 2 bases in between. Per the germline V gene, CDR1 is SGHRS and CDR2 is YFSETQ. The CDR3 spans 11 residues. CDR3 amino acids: CASRLNTEAFF. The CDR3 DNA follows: TGCGCCAGCAGGTTGAACACTGAAGCTTTCTTT.

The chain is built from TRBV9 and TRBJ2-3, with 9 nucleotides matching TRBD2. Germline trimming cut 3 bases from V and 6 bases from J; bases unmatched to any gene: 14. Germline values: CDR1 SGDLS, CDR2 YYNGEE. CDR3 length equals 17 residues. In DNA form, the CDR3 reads TGTGCCAGCAGCGCCCCCCGTGGGCGGGGGGGAGGGGATACGCAGTATTTT. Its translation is CASSAPRGRGGGDTQYF.

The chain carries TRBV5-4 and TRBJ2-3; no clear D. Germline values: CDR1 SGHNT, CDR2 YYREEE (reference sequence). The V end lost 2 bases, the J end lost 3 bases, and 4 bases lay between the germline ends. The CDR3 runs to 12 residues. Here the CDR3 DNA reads TGTGCCAGCAGCTTCAAAACAGATACGCAGTATTTT. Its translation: CASSFKTDTQYF.

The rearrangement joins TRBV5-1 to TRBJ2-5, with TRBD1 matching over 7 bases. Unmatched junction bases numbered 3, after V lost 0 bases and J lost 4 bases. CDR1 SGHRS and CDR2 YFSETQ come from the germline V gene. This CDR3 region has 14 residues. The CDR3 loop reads CASSLATGRETQYF. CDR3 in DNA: TGCGCCAGCAGCTTGGCGACAGGGAGAGAGACCCAGTACTTC.

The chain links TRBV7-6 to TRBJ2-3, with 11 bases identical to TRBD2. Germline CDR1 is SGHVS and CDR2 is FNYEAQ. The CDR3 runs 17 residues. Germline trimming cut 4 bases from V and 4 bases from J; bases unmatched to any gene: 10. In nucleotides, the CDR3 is TGTGCCAGCAGCTCCAGACTAGCGGGGACAGTGGCAGATACGCAGTATTTT. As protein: CASSSRLAGTVADTQYF.

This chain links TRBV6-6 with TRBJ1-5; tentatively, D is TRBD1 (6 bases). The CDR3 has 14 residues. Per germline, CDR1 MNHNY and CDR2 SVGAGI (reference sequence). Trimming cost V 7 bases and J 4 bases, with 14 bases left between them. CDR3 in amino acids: CASTLTGTNQPQHF. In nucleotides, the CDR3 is TGTGCCAGCACCCTAACAGGGACGAATCAGCCCCAGCATTTT.

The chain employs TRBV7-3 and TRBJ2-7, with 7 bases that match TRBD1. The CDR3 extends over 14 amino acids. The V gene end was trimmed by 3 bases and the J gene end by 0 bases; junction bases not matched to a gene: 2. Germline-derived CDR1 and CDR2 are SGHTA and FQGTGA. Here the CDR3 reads CASSFNRGSYEQYF. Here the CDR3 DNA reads TGTGCCAGCAGCTTTAACAGGGGCTCCTACGAGCAGTACTTC. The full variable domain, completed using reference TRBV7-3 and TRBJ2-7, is GAGVSQTPSNKVTEKGKYVELRCDPISGHTALYWYRQSLGQGPEFLIYFQGTGAADDSGLPNDRFFAVRPEGSVSTLKIQRTERGDSAVYLCASSFNRGSYEQYFGPGTRLTVT.

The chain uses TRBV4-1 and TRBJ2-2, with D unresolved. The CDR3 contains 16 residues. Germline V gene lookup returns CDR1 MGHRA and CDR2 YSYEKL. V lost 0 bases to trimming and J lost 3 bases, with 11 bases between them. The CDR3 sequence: CASSQEGGPDTGELFF. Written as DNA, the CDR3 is TGCGCCAGCAGCCAAGAAGGTGGGCCCGACACCGGGGAGCTGTTTTTT.

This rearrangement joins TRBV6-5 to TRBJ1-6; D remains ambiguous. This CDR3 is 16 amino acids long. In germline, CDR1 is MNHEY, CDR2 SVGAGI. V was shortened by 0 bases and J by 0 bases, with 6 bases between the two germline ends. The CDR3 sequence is CASSYSRSSYNSPLHF. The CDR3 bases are TGTGCCAGCAGTTACTCGAGGAGCTCCTATAATTCACCCCTCCACTTT.

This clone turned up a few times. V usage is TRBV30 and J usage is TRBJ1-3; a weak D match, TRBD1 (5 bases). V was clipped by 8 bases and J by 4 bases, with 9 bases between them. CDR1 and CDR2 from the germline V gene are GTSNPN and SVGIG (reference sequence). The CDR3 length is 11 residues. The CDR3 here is CAEDTGNTIYF. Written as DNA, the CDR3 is TGTGCCGAGGACACAGGAAACACCATATATTTT. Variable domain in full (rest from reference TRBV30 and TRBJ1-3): SQTIHQWPATLVQPVGSPLSLECTVEGTSNPNLYWYRQAAGRGLQLLFYSVGIGQISSEVPQNLSASRPQDRQFILSSKKLLLSDSGFYLCAEDTGNTIYFGEGSWLTVV.

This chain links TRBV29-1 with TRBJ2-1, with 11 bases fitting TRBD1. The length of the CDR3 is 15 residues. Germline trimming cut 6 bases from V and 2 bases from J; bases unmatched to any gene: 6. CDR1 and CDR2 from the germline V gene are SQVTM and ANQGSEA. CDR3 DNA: TGCAGCGTGGAACGGACAGGGGGCGCCTACAATGAGCAGTTCTTC. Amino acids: CSVERTGGAYNEQFF.

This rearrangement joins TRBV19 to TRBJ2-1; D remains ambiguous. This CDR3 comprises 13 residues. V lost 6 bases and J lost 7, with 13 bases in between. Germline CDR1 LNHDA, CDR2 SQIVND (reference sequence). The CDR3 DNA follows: TGTGCCAGTAGCCACCGGAGCGTGAATGAGCAGTTCTTC. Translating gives CASSHRSVNEQFF.